The clone carrying this T cell receptor beta chain showed up just a few times. The antigen is undetermined. This entry is derived from a study of T cell repertoires in cytomegalovirus infection. About the study: Matching HLA type and CMV infection were both indicated by public TCR beta signatures. General study results and limits: Across the ex vivo response, the dominant clonotypes were HLA-C-restricted CMV-specific TCR beta clonotypes.

The germline V gene encodes CDR1 SEHNR and CDR2 FQNEAQ (reference sequence). The CDR3 sequence is 13 residues long. Trimming removed 3 bases from V and 7 bases from J, with 12 bases in between. One entry per CDR3 protein, called by TCRdb with MiXCR from the reads. Of 550,000 to 850,000 distinct CDR3 sequences listed, roughly 30% are singletons. This TCR was sampled from a human donor in good health (CMV status not recorded). Some clones in this sample may be carry-over from other donors' samples. This material consisted of cultured PBMCs, taken from culture after CMV antigen stimulation. V usage is TRBV7-9 and J usage is TRBJ1-2; no firm D call. The CDR3 DNA follows: TGTGCCAGCAGCTTCGACTCGGCTAGTGGCTACACCTTC. Amino acid sequence: CASSFDSASGYTF. Full variable domain (outside the CDR3, taken from reference TRBV7-9 and TRBJ1-2): DTGVSQNPRHKITKRGQNVTFRCDPISEHNRLYWYRQTLGQGPEFLTYFQNEAQLEKSRLLSDRFSAERPKGSFSTLEIQRTEQGDSAMYLCASSFDSASGYTFGSGTRLTVV.